These 10 T cell receptor beta chains originate from one sample sequenced in a study of blood T cell repertoires in COVID-19. Libraries were prepared by immunoSEQ multiplex PCR; TCRdb keeps only in-frame clonotypes and omits some of them. The sample gives roughly 250,000 clones, 81% of which show up once; 2.5% to 3.5% is in the top ten. Specimen: peripheral blood. These receptors were collected from an older woman with active or convalescent COVID-19.

The chain links TRBV3-1 (or the pseudogene TRBV3-2) to TRBJ2-1; no clear D gene. This CDR3 is built from 15 residues. CDR1 and CDR2 from the germline V gene are LGHDT and YNNKEL (reference sequence). V shed 2 bases and J shed 4 bases, with 12 bases lying between them. The chain's CDR3 is CASSQSVYSYNEQFF. CDR3 DNA: TGTGCCAGCAGCCAATCGGTTTACAGTTACAATGAGCAGTTCTTC.

V usage is TRBV7-2 and J usage is TRBJ2-1; a possible D gene is TRBD2 (5 bases). The V end was cut by 2 bases, the J end by 7 bases, with 9 bases between. Germline loops: CDR1 SGHTA, CDR2 FQGNSA. The CDR3 sequence is 13 residues long. The chain's CDR3 is CASSLSRGNEQFF. The CDR3 DNA follows: TGTGCCAGCAGCTTATCCCGGGGTAATGAGCAGTTCTTC.

Only a few counts were recorded for this clone. The genes are TRBV5-1 and TRBJ2-2, with D perhaps TRBD2 (5 bases). V was cut by 5 bases and J by 3 bases, with 14 bases left in between. The CDR3 covers 15 residues. Germline V gene sequence: CDR1 SGHRS, CDR2 YFSETQ. CDR3: CASRLVVGDTGELFF. The CDR3 DNA sequence: TGCGCCAGCAGATTAGTAGTCGGGGACACCGGGGAGCTGTTTTTT.

The gene calls are TRBV5-1 and TRBJ1-1; possibly TRBD1 for D (6 bases). The V end lost 0 bases, the J end lost 4 bases, and 16 bases lay between the germline ends. CDR1 SGHRS and CDR2 YFSETQ come from the germline V gene. This CDR3 region has 16 residues. For the CDR3, the DNA is TGCGCCAGCAGCTTGGGGCAGGGGAGCGGTGCCACTGAAGCTTTCTTT. Its protein is CASSLGQGSGATEAFF.

The chain combines TRBV5-1 with TRBJ2-3; 8 bases are a match to TRBD2. CDR1 and CDR2 from the germline V gene are SGHRS and YFSETQ. V lost 2 bases, J lost 6 bases, and 14 bases stayed unmatched. The length of the CDR3 is 17 residues. CDR3 region: CASSLPQQSGGGDTQYF. In DNA, the CDR3 is TGCGCCAGCAGCTTACCGCAACAAAGCGGGGGCGGGGATACGCAGTATTTT.

V and J are TRBV19 and TRBJ1-4; D unresolved. Germline CDR1 is LNHDA and CDR2 is SQIVND (reference sequence). The CDR3 is made up of 13 amino acids. Trimming stripped 7 bases from V and 6 bases from J, with 12 bases between. CDR3 loop: CASTTPRDEKLFF. The CDR3 DNA follows: TGTGCCAGTACCACCCCCCGGGATGAAAAACTGTTTTTT.

The V gene is TRBV5-4, the J gene TRBJ1-1; D not resolved. The CDR3 spans 15 residues. V was pared by 7 bases and J by 1 base, with 17 bases between. Germline V gene data show CDR1 as SGHNT and CDR2 as YYREEE (reference sequence). CDR3 sequence: CASRMDPDSNTEAFF. The CDR3, as DNA: TGTGCCAGCCGTATGGATCCCGACTCGAACACTGAAGCTTTCTTT.

The J gene is TRBJ2-5, the V gene TRBV9; 13 bases fit TRBD2. Germline CDR1 and CDR2: SGDLS and YYNGEE. Trimming cost V 3 bases and J 5 bases; bases outside gene matches: 4. The CDR3 is made up of 15 amino acids. The DNA of the CDR3 is TGTGCCAGCAGCGCGACTAGCGGGGGGACGGAGACCCAGTACTTC. Translated: CASSATSGGTETQYF.

V gene TRBV7-2 combines with J gene TRBJ2-5, with 7 bases aligning to TRBD1. Germline V gene lookup returns CDR1 SGHTA and CDR2 FQGNSA. V lost 2 bases and J lost 4; bases outside the gene matches: 10. The CDR3 runs 16 residues. The DNA for the CDR3 is TGTGCCAGCAGCTTACCCTACAGGGGTTTGCGAGAGACCCAGTACTTC. This codes for CASSLPYRGLRETQYF.

The gene calls are TRBV19 and TRBJ1-6; 7 bases are shared with TRBD1. Germline V lookup: CDR1 LNHDA, CDR2 SQIVND (reference sequence). CDR3 length equals 15 residues. The ends lost 3 bases at V and 6 bases at J; junction bases unmatched: 5. CDR3 in amino acids: CASSIFGDSNSPLHF. For the CDR3, the DNA is TGTGCCAGTAGTATTTTTGGGGACAGTAATTCACCCCTCCACTTT.